Shown below are 18 T cell receptor beta chains from a single sample sequenced in a study of T cell responses to AZD1222 COVID-19 vaccine. TCRdb's table, derived via immunoSEQ multiplex PCR, lists solely in-frame clones and lacks some. The sample lists about 56,000 clones, approximately 80% occurring once. The starting material was peripheral blood, obtained 28 days after the second AZD1222 dose. These receptors were collected from an adult who received the AZD1222 COVID-19 vaccine.

The CDR3 loop reads CASLLNTEAFF. CDR3 nucleotide sequence: TGTGCCAGCCTACTCAACACTGAAGCTTTCTTT. V is TRBV12-3 or TRBV12-4 and J is TRBJ1-1; D is undetermined. The CDR3 covers 11 residues. The V gene lost 8 bases and the J gene lost 2 bases, with 6 bases spanning the gap.

The chain uses TRBV18 and TRBJ2-2; 10 bases map to TRBD1. Germline values: CDR1 KGHSH, CDR2 LQKENI. The CDR3 has 17 residues. With 4 bases clipped from V and 0 bases from J, the junction kept 5 bases outside the gene matches. CDR3 DNA sequence: TGTGCCAGCTCACGGGGGACAGGGGCGTCGAACACCGGGGAGCTGTTTTTT. Its translation: CASSRGTGASNTGELFF.

In this sample, this clone turned up once. The chain employs TRBV18 and TRBJ1-2, with 7 bases that match TRBD1. V shed 3 bases and J 5 bases; nucleotides not matched to a gene: 6. The CDR3 spans 14 residues. Germline loops: CDR1 KGHSH, CDR2 LQKENI. CDR3: CASSPLDRAYGYTF. CDR3 DNA sequence: TGTGCCAGCTCACCGTTAGACAGGGCTTATGGCTACACCTTC.

The chain is built from TRBV5-4 and TRBJ2-2; weak D call: TRBD1 (6 bases). CDR1 SGHNT and CDR2 YYREEE come from the germline V gene (reference sequence). V lost 1 base to trimming and J lost 7 bases, with 14 bases between them. The CDR3 is made up of 15 amino acids. The CDR3 DNA sequence: TGTGCCAGCAGCTTGATTACAGGGAGAGGCGGGGAGCTGTTTTTT. It translates to CASSLITGRGGELFF.

The genes are TRBV5-5 and TRBJ1-5; D might be TRBD1 (5 bases). This CDR3 has 14 residues. CDR1 and CDR2 (germline): SGHKS, YYEKEE (reference sequence). V shed 10 bases and J shed 0 bases, with 14 bases lying between them. For the CDR3, the DNA is TGTGCCTCCACCAGGGACCCTAGCAATCAGCCCCAGCATTTT. As protein: CASTRDPSNQPQHF.

The rearrangement joins TRBV15 to TRBJ1-6; 7 bases align to TRBD1. This CDR3 has 16 amino acids. Germline V gives CDR1 LNHNV, CDR2 YYDKDF (reference sequence). Trimming at V came to 5 bases and at J to 13 bases, leaving 17 bases not matched to a gene. CDR3 DNA: TGTGCCACCAGCTCCATGGTGGGGACAGCCACCCCTCCCCTCCACTTT. Translation: CATSSMVGTATPPLHF.

Only one count was recorded for this clone. J is TRBJ2-7 and V is TRBV6-1; 9 bases match TRBD1. Trimming removed 2 bases from V and 0 bases from J; junction bases left unmatched: 2. The CDR3 is made up of 15 amino acids. Per germline, CDR1 MNHNS and CDR2 SASEGT. CDR3 sequence: CASSERDRVSYEQYV. Written as DNA, the CDR3 is TGTGCCAGCAGTGAACGGGACAGGGTCTCCTACGAGCAGTACGTC.

This clone has just one count. This rearrangement joins TRBV5-4 to TRBJ1-3, with 7 bases fitting TRBD1. This CDR3 region has 15 residues. After removal of 4 bases from V and 1 base from J, the junction contained 5 bases not matched to a gene. CDR1 is SGHNT and CDR2 is YYREEE in the germline V gene (reference sequence). CDR3 loop: CASSRGQPSGNTIYF. Here the CDR3 DNA reads TGTGCCAGCAGCCGGGGACAGCCTTCTGGAAACACCATATATTTT. The full variable domain, its missing parts supplied by reference TRBV5-4 and TRBJ1-3, is ETGVTQSPTHLIKTRGQQVTLRCSSQSGHNTVSWYQQALGQGPQFIFQYYREEENGRGNFPPRFSGLQFPNYSSELNVNALELDDSALYLCASSRGQPSGNTIYFGEGSWLTVV.

The V call is TRBV14, the J call TRBJ2-1; 8 nucleotides line up with TRBD1. The germline V gene has CDR1 SGHDN and CDR2 FVKESK. The CDR3 is 19 amino acids. J gave up 5 bases and V 0 bases, and 15 bases lay outside the gene matches. The CDR3 sequence: CASSQESAGGWSVNNEQFF. The DNA of the CDR3 is TGTGCCAGCAGCCAAGAGTCGGCAGGGGGCTGGAGCGTTAACAATGAGCAGTTCTTC.

V and J are TRBV24-1 and TRBJ1-4; D call uncertain. The CDR3 sequence is 16 residues long. CDR1 and CDR2 (germline): KGHDR, SFDVKD. The ends were cut back, 4 bases at V and 6 bases at J, with 17 bases in the middle. CDR3 sequence (DNA): TGTGCCACCAGTGACGGCGAGGAGGGTGGGTATGAAAAACTGTTTTTT. This translates into CATSDGEEGGYEKLFF.

The chain uses TRBV2 and TRBJ1-1; D is perhaps TRBD1 (6 bases). The CDR3 is made up of 15 amino acids. Germline loops: CDR1 SNHLY, CDR2 FYNNEI. V lost 6 bases and J lost 0, with 14 bases in between. The CDR3 bases are TGTGCCAGCAGGATCAGGGGAGGCATGAACACTGAAGCTTTCTTT. Translated, it gives CASRIRGGMNTEAFF. Full variable domain (remainder filled in from reference TRBV2 and TRBJ1-1): EPEVTQTPSHQVTQMGQEVILRCVPISNHLYFYWYRQILGQKVEFLVSFYNNEISEKSEIFDDQFSVERPDGSNFTLKIRSTKLEDSAMYFCASRIRGGMNTEAFFGQGTRLTVV.

The chain has TRBV27 and TRBJ2-7; TRBD2 matches 7 bases. CDR1 MNHEY and CDR2 SMNVEV come from the germline V gene (reference sequence). CDR3 length equals 15 residues. Losses at the gene ends were 1 base for V and 2 bases for J; bases not matched to a gene: 5. CDR3 loop: CASSLYPGGAYEQYF. CDR3 nucleotide sequence: TGTGCCAGCAGTTTATACCCGGGAGGCGCCTACGAGCAGTACTTC.

Comments on this clone: The junction departs from the called germline gene at one end, perhaps through a read error. V gene TRBV6-1 combines with J gene TRBJ2-2, with a weak D call TRBD2 (5 bases). Per germline, CDR1 MNHNS and CDR2 SASEGT. This CDR3 has 15 amino acids. In DNA form, the CDR3 reads TGTGCCAGCAGTCAAGCCGGACTTAACACCGGGGAGCTGTTTTTT. It specifies CASSQAGLNTGELFF.

V and J are TRBV10-3 and TRBJ1-2; 7 positions match TRBD1. V gave up 6 bases and J gave up 7 bases; unmatched junction bases: 5. CDR1 is ENHRY, CDR2 SYGVKD, per germline. This CDR3 is 12 amino acids long. CDR3 DNA: TGTGCCATCAGCACAGGGGAGGGTGGCTACACCTTC. Translation gives CAISTGEGGYTF.

The chain employs TRBV19 and TRBJ2-7, with D possibly being TRBD1 (5 bases). Germline CDR1 is LNHDA and CDR2 is SQIVND (reference sequence). CDR3 length: 14 residues. V lost 5 bases and J 0 bases, leaving 11 bases between the germline ends. For the CDR3, the DNA is TGTGCCAGTAGTCGAACAGGTAGCTCCTACGAGCAGTACTTC. It translates to CASSRTGSSYEQYF. Full variable domain (rest looked up from reference TRBV19 and TRBJ2-7): DGGITQSPKYLFRKEGQNVTLSCEQNLNHDAMYWYRQDPGQGLRLIYYSQIVNDFQKGDIAEGYSVSREKKESFPLTVTSAQKNPTAFYLCASSRTGSSYEQYFGPGTRLTVT.

The sample holds a few counts of this clone. The chain combines TRBV27 with TRBJ2-3; D unresolved. The germline CDR1 and CDR2 sequences are MNHEY and SMNVEV (reference sequence). With 2 bases removed from V and 0 bases from J, the gap between germline ends came to 6 bases. The CDR3 consists of 14 residues. CDR3 protein: CASSLNWSTDTQYF. CDR3 sequence (DNA): TGTGCCAGCAGTTTAAATTGGAGCACAGATACGCAGTATTTT.

The chain is built from TRBV28 and TRBJ1-1, with D uncertain. The germline V gene has CDR1 MDHEN and CDR2 SYDVKM. This CDR3 has 10 amino acids. The V end was cut by 5 bases, the J end by 11 bases, with 9 bases between. The CDR3: CASSQRVAFF. For the CDR3, the DNA is TGTGCCAGCAGTCAACGGGTGGCTTTCTTT.

The gene calls are TRBV24-1 and TRBJ1-2; no clear D. CDR3 size: 14 residues. With 4 bases removed from V and 3 bases from J, the gap between germline ends came to 11 bases. Per germline, CDR1 KGHDR and CDR2 SFDVKD. DNA of the CDR3: TGTGCCACCAGTGAAAATGACGGGCACTATGGCTACACCTTC. Protein: CATSENDGHYGYTF.